The clone carrying this T cell receptor (beta chain) was picked up many times. What it recognizes is unknown. This entry comes from a study of regulatory T cells in long-lasting Graves disease. Study in general: Persistent cases were those of Graves' disease that involved over 5 years of antithyroid drugs with positive TSH receptor antibodies. Study-wide results and limits: Results may be inaccurate due to the small sample size. Lower TCR diversity characterized persistent Graves' patients relative to newly diagnosed patients.

Building the TCR beta libraries relied on iRepertoire HTBI primers, and CDR3 regions underwent Arm-PCR. Per the authors' pipeline: Detected in the samples were about 58 TRBV and over 11 TRBJ segments. MiXCR was run by TCRdb on the multiplex PCR reads, yielding one entry per CDR3 protein. These V and J calls derive from TCRdb rather than the authors' analysis. The sample holds about 460,000 distinct CDR3 sequences, 22% seen once. The germline V gene encodes CDR1 MNHNS and CDR2 SASEGT. With V trimmed by 8 bases and J by 5 bases, 7 bases remained unmatched. The CDR3 extends over 14 amino acids. Noted time point: persistent/refractory GD, antithyroid drugs over 5 years with positive TRAb. PBMC-derived RNA was used for the TCR library.

This receptor was identified in a female donor with Graves disease. The sample was peripheral blood mononuclear cells (PBMCs), taken when the disease was refractory, from a patient treated with antithyroid drugs. The chain uses TRBV6-1 and TRBJ1-5, with TRBD1 matching over 9 bases. The chain's CDR3 is CASRTGAVYQPQHF. Written as DNA, the CDR3 is TGTGCCAGCCGGACAGGGGCCGTTTATCAGCCCCAGCATTTT.